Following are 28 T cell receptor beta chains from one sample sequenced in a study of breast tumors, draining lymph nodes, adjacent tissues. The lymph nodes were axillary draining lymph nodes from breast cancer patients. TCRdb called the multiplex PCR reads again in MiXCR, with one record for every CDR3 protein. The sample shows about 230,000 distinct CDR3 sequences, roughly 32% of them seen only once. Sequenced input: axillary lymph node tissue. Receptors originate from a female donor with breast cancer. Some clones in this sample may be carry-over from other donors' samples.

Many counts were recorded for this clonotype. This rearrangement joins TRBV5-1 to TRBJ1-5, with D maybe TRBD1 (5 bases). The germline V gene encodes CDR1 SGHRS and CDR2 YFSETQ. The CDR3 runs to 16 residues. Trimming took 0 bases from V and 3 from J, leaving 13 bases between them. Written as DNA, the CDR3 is TGCGCCAGCAGCTTGGGAGTCGGGGGTATCAATCAGCCCCAGCATTTT. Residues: CASSLGVGGINQPQHF.

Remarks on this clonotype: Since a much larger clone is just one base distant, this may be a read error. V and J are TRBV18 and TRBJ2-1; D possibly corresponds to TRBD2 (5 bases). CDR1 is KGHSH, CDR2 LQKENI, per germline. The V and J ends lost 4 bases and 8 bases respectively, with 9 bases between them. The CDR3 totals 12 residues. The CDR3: CASSRPGDEQFF. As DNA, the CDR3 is TGTGCCAGCTCACGACCCGGGGATGAGCAGTTCTTC. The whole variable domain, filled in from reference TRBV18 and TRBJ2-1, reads NAGVMQNPRHLVRRRGQEARLRCSPMKGHSHVYWYRQLPEEGLKFMVYLQKENIIDESGMPKERFSAEFPKEGPSILRIQQVVRGDSAAYFCASSRPGDEQFFGPGTRLTVL.

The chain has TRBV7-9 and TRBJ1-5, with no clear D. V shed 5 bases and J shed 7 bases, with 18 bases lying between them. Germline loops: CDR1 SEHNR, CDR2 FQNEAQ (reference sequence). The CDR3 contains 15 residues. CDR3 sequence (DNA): TGTGCCAGCAGCCCCCTAGGGCTGCACGAGCAGCCCCAGCATTTT. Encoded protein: CASSPLGLHEQPQHF.

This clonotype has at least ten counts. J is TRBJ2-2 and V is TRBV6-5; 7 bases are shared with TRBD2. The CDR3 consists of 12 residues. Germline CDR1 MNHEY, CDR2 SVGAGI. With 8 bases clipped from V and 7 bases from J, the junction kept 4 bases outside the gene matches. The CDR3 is CASGRADGELFF. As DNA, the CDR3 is TGTGCCAGCGGGAGGGCTGACGGGGAGCTGTTTTTT.

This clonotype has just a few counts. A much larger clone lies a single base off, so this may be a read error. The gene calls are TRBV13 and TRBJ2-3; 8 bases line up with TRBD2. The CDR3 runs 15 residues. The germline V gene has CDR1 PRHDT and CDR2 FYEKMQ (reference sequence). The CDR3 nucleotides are TGCGCCAGCAGCTTGCCCGGGAGGGCCGTGGATGCGCAGTATTTT. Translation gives CASSLPGRAVDAQYF.

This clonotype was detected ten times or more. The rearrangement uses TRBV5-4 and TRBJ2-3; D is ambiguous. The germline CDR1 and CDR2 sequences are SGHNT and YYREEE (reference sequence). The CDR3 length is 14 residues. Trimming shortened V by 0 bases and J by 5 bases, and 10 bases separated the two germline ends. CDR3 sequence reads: CASSLGRNGDTQYF. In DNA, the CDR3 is TGTGCCAGCAGCTTGGGGCGGAATGGAGATACGCAGTATTTT.

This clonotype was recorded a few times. This CDR3 is CASSWGQNTEAFF. In DNA, the CDR3 is TGTGCCAGCAGCTGGGGACAGAACACTGAAGCTTTCTTT. The rearrangement links TRBV11-2 to TRBJ1-1; D is possibly TRBD1 (6 bases). This CDR3 spans 13 amino acids. V was cut by 4 bases and J by 1 base, with 7 bases left in between. Germline values: CDR1 SGHAT, CDR2 FQNNGV. Full variable domain (outside the CDR3, taken from reference TRBV11-2 and TRBJ1-1): EAGVAQSPRYKIIEKRQSVAFWCNPISGHATLYWYQQILGQGPKLLIQFQNNGVVDDSQLPKDRFSAERLKGVDSTLKIQPAKLEDSAVYLCASSWGQNTEAFFGQGTRLTVV.

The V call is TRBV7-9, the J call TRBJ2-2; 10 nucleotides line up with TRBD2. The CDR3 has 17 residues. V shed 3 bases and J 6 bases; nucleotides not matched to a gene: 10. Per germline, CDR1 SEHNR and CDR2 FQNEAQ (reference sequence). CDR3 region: CASSLLAGAGPAGELFF. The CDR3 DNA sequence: TGTGCCAGCAGCTTGCTAGCGGGAGCGGGGCCAGCCGGGGAGCTGTTTTTT.

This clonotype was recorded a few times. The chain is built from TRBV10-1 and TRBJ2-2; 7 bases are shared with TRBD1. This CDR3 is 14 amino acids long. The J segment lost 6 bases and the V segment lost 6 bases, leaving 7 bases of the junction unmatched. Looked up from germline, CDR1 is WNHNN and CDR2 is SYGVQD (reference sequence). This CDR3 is CASRSGTVAGELFF. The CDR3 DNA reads TGCGCCAGCAGATCCGGGACAGTCGCCGGGGAGCTGTTTTTT.

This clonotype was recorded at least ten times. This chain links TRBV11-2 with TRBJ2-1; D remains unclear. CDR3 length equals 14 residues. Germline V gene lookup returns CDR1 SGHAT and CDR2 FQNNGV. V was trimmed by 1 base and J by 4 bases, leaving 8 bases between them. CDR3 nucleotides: TGTGCCAGCAGCTTAGCGGCTGGATACAATGAGCAGTTCTTC. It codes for CASSLAAGYNEQFF.

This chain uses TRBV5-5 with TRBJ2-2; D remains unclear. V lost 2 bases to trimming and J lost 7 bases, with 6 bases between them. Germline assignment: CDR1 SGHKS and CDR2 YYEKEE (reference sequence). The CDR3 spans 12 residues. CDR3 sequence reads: CASSFIDGELFF. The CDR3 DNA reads TGTGCCAGCAGCTTTATAGACGGGGAGCTGTTTTTT.

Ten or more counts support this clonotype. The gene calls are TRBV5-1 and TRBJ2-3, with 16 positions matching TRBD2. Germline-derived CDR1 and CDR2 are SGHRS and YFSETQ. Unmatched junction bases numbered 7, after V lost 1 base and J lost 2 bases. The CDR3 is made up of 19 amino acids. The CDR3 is CASSLPPGLAGGDTDTQYF. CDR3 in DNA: TGCGCCAGCAGCTTGCCGCCGGGACTAGCGGGAGGGGACACAGATACGCAGTATTTT. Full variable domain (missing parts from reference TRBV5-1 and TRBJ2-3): KAGVTQTPRYLIKTRGQQVTLSCSPISGHRSVSWYQQTPGQGLQFLFEYFSETQRNKGNFPGRFSGRQFSNSRSEMNVSTLELGDSALYLCASSLPPGLAGGDTDTQYFGPGTRLTVL.

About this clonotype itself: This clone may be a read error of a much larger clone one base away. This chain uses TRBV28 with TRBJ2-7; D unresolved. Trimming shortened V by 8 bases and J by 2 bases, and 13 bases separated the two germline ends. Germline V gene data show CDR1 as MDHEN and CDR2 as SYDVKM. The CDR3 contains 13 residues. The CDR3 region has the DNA TGTGCCAGCGGCCCCTATCGGCCCTACGAGCAGTACTTC. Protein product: CASGPYRPYEQYF.

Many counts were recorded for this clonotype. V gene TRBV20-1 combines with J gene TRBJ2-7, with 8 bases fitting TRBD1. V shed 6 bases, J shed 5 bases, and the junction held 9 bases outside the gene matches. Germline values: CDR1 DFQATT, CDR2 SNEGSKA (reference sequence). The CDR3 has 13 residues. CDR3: CSALGTGGDEQYF. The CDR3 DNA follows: TGCAGTGCCTTAGGAACAGGGGGAGACGAGCAGTACTTC.

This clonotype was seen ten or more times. The CDR3 loop is CASLGYNEQFF. In nucleotides, the CDR3 is TGTGCCAGCCTGGGGTACAATGAGCAGTTCTTC. J is TRBJ2-1 and V is TRBV2; no definite D call. V was cut by 8 bases and J by 4 bases, with 6 bases left in between. This CDR3 has 11 amino acids. The V gene's germline CDR1 is SNHLY and CDR2 FYNNEI.

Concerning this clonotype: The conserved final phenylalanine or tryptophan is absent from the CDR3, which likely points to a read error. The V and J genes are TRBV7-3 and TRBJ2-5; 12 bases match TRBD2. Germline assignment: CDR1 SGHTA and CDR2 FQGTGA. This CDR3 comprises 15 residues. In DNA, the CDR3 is TGTGCCGGCAGCTTGACTAGCGGGAGCGGAGAGACCCAGTACCTC. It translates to CAGSLTSGSGETQYL.

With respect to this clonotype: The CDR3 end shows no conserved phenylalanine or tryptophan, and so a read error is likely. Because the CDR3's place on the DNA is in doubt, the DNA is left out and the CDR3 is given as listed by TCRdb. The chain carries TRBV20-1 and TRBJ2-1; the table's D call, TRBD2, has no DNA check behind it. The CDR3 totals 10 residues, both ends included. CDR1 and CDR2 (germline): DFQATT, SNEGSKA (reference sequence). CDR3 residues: CSAQLAGEFS.

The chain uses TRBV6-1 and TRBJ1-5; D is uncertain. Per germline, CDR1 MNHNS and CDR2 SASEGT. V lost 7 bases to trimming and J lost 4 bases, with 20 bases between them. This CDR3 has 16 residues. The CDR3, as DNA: TGTGCCAGCACCGCAAAACGGGCACCAAATAATCAGCCCCAGCATTTT. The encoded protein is CASTAKRAPNNQPQHF.

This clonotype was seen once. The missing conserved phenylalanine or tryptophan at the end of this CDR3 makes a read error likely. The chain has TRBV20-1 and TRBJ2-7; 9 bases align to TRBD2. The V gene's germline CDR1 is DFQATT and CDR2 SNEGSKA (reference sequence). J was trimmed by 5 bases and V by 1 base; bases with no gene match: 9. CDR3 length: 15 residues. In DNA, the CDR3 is TGCAGTGCTAGAGCAGGCGGGAGGGCTCCCCACGAGCAGTACCTC. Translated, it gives CSARAGGRAPHEQYL.

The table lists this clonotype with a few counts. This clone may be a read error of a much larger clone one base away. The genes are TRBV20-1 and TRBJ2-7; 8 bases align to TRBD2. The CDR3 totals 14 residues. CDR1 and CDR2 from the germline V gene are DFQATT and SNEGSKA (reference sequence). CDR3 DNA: TGCAGTGCCAGAGCGGGAGAACCGCCCTCCGAGCAGTACTTC. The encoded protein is CSARAGEPPSEQYF.

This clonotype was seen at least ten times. This chain's CDR3 is CASRPGLAQETQYF. DNA of the CDR3: TGCGCCAGCCGACCGGGACTAGCACAAGAGACCCAGTACTTC. The V and J genes are TRBV5-1 and TRBJ2-5, with 9 positions matching TRBD2. This CDR3 contains 14 residues. Trimming cost V 7 bases and J 2 bases; bases outside gene matches: 6. Germline lookup yields CDR1 SGHRS and CDR2 YFSETQ.

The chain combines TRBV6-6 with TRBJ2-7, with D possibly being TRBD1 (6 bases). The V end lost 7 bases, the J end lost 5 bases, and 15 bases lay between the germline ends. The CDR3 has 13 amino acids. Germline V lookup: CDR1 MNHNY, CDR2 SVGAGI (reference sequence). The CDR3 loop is CASIQGGVDEQYF. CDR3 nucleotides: TGTGCCAGCATACAGGGTGGTGTTGACGAGCAGTACTTC.

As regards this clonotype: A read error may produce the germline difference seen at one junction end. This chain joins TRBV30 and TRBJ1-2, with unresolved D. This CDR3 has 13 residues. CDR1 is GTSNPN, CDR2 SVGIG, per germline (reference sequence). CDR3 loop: CAWKSVTNYGCTF. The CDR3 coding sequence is TGTGCCTGGAAAAGCGTCACTAACTATGGCTGCACCTTC.

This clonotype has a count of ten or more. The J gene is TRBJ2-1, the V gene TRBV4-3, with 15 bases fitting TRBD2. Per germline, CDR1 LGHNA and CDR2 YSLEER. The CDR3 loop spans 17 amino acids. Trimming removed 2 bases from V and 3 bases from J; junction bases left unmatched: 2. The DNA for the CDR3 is TGCGCCAGCAGCCAATGGACTAGCGGGAGGGACTACAATGAGCAGTTCTTC. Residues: CASSQWTSGRDYNEQFF.

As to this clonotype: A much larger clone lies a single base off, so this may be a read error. The DNA of the CDR3 is TGTGCCAGCACCCACGGGCGGGGTTACCAAGAGACCCAGTACTTC. This codes for CASTHGRGYQETQYF. V usage is TRBV12-3 or TRBV12-4 and J usage is TRBJ2-5, with D possibly matching TRBD2 (6 bases). The V end was cut by 7 bases, the J end by 0 bases, with 15 bases between. The CDR3 sequence is 15 residues long.

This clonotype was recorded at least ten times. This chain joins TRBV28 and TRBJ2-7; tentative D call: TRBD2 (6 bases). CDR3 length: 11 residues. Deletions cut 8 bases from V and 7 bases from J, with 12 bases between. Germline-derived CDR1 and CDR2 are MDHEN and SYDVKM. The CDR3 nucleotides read TGTGCCAGCCGAGCGGGCGGGGAGCAGTACTTC. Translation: CASRAGGEQYF.

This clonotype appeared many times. CDR3 amino acids: CASNQDNFYEQYF. The CDR3 coding sequence is TGTGCCAGCAACCAAGACAATTTCTACGAGCAGTACTTC. The rearrangement uses TRBV6-2 or TRBV6-3 and TRBJ2-7; D not certain. V was shortened by 7 bases and J by 3 bases, with 13 bases between the two germline ends. In germline, CDR1 is MNHEY, CDR2 SVGEGT. There are 13 residues in the CDR3.

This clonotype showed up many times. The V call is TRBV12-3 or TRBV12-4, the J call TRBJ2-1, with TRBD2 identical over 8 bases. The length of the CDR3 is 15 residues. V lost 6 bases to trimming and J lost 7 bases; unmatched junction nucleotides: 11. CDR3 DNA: TGTGCCAGCAGAGAACTAGCGGCAGCAGGGAATGAGCAGTTCTTC. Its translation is CASRELAAAGNEQFF.